These 6 T cell receptor beta chains originate from one sample sequenced in a study of T cells after somatic rescue of genetic block. The data were produced by immunoSEQ multiplex PCR, yet TCRdb's version contains in-frame clones alone and is incomplete. The sample shows around 100,000 clones, around 90% of them seen only once. Sequencing was done on a sample of peripheral blood mononuclear cells (PBMCs). The receptors shown here come from a woman aged 18-29 years.

The rearrangement uses TRBV7-8 and TRBJ1-6; no clear D gene. V was pared by 3 bases and J by 0 bases, with 15 bases between. This CDR3 comprises 18 residues. Germline V gene data show CDR1 as SGHVS and CDR2 as FQNEAQ. The CDR3 region has the DNA TGTGCCAGCAGCTTGGCTCTCCCCTCTAGCTCCTATAATTCACCCCTCCACTTT. This translates into CASSLALPSSSYNSPLHF.

J is TRBJ2-5 and V is TRBV5-4; possible D gene TRBD2, 6 bases. The CDR3 is made up of 13 amino acids. Germline CDR1 reads SGHNT; CDR2 reads YYREEE (reference sequence). V dropped 4 bases and J dropped 5 bases, with 12 bases sitting between them. The CDR3 here is CASSEGTEETQYF. CDR3 bases: TGTGCCAGCAGCGAAGGGACTGAGGAGACCCAGTACTTC.

The rearrangement links TRBV6-6 to TRBJ2-1, with TRBD1 matching 10 bases. The CDR3 totals 15 residues. Germline CDR1 MNHNY, CDR2 SVGAGI (reference sequence). J gave up 7 bases and V 4 bases, and 7 bases lay outside the gene matches. As DNA, the CDR3 is TGTGCCAGCAGTTTCAGACAGGGGGCTGAAAATGAGCAGTTCTTC. Its protein is CASSFRQGAENEQFF.

The chain carries TRBV18 and TRBJ2-3; D is perhaps TRBD1 (5 bases). Trimming shortened V by 2 bases and J by 4 bases, and 16 bases separated the two germline ends. The CDR3 totals 16 residues. The germline CDR1 and CDR2 sequences are KGHSH and LQKENI. CDR3 coding DNA: TGTGCCAGCTCACCAATCACCAGGGCCCAATCAGATACGCAGTATTTT. This gives the protein CASSPITRAQSDTQYF.

Here the CDR3 reads CASSPSPGQRTEAFF. CDR3 sequence (DNA): TGTGCCAGCTCACCTTCACCGGGGCAGAGAACTGAAGCTTTCTTT. The chain employs TRBV18 and TRBJ1-1; the D gene is possibly TRBD1 (5 bases). The germline V gene encodes CDR1 KGHSH and CDR2 LQKENI. This CDR3 is 15 amino acids long. The V end was cut by 3 bases, the J end by 5 bases, with 16 bases between. The full variable domain, its missing parts supplied by reference TRBV18 and TRBJ1-1, is NAGVMQNPRHLVRRRGQEARLRCSPMKGHSHVYWYRQLPEEGLKFMVYLQKENIIDESGMPKERFSAEFPKEGPSILRIQQVVRGDSAAYFCASSPSPGQRTEAFFGQGTRLTVV.

The chain recombines TRBV9 with TRBJ1-1; TRBD1 agrees at 7 bases. V lost 3 bases to trimming and J lost 7 bases; unmatched junction nucleotides: 6. There are 13 residues in the CDR3. CDR1 SGDLS and CDR2 YYNGEE come from the germline V gene. The CDR3 loop reads CASSGYRDSEAFF. CDR3 bases: TGTGCCAGCAGCGGCTACCGGGACAGTGAAGCTTTCTTT.